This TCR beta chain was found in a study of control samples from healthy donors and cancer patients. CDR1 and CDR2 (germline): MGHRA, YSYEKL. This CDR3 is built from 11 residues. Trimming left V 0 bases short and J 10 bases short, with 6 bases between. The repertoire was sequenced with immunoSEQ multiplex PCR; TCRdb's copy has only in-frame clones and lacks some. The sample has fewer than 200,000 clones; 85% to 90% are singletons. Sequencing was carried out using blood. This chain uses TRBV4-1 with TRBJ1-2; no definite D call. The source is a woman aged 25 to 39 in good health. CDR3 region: CASSQDRDYTF. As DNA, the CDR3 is TGCGCCAGCAGCCAAGATAGGGACTACACCTTC.